This T cell receptor (beta chain) was observed in a study of T cell responses to AZD1222 COVID-19 vaccine. Here immunoSEQ multiplex PCR was the method, and the copy in TCRdb shows in-frame clones only, minus some. The sample records just under 90,000 clones, approximately 90% being singletons. A note on this clone: Its antigen is unknown.

Study findings and constraints: Clonal diversity was possibly underestimated; the donors were predominantly white British and more often female. The number of AZD1222 recipients seropositive at baseline was only five to seven.

The CDR3 has 15 residues. V gave up 4 bases and J gave up 8 bases, with 18 bases separating them. Looked up from germline, CDR1 is SEHNR and CDR2 is FQNEAQ (reference sequence). Second-dose groups at about 4 or about 12 weeks were pooled. Sequences were derived from peripheral blood, sampled 28 days after the second AZD1222 dose. V gene TRBV7-9 combines with J gene TRBJ2-1; maybe TRBD2 (5 bases). This receptor was taken from an adult who received the AZD1222 COVID-19 vaccine. The CDR3 is CASSSAAEILHEQFF. CDR3 nucleotides: TGTGCCAGCAGCTCAGCGGCAGAAATATTGCATGAGCAGTTCTTC.